This section outlines one TCR beta chain sequence together with its context. Its antigen is undetermined. The data were obtained in a study of neoadjuvant nivolumab and ipilimumab in lung cancer. About the research overall: Patients got nivolumab 3 mg/kg on days 1, 15 and 29; combination added ipilimumab 1 mg/kg day 1. Findings of the study overall: TCR receptors were sequenced in few samples.

Generated by immunoSEQ multiplex PCR, the TCRdb table keeps only in-frame clones and is missing some. The profile shows tens of thousands of clones, 80% of them singletons. CDR1 and CDR2 (germline): SGHTA, FQGNSA. This CDR3 region has 12 residues. V was clipped by 4 bases and J by 5 bases, with 6 bases between them. Sequenced here: peripheral blood, sampled before neoadjuvant nivolumab, alone or with ipilimumab. The TCR sequence derives from an adult with non-small cell lung cancer. V gene TRBV7-2 combines with J gene TRBJ2-1; D is unresolved. The CDR3 DNA reads TGTGCCAGCAGCTGGATGGACAATGAGCAGTTCTTC. Protein product: CASSWMDNEQFF. The full variable domain, completed using reference TRBV7-2 and TRBJ2-1, is GAGVSQSPSNKVTEKGKDVELRCDPISGHTALYWYRQSLGQGLEFLIYFQGNSAPDKSGLPSDRFSAERTGGSVSTLTIQRTQQEDSAVYLCASSWMDNEQFFGPGTRLTVL.